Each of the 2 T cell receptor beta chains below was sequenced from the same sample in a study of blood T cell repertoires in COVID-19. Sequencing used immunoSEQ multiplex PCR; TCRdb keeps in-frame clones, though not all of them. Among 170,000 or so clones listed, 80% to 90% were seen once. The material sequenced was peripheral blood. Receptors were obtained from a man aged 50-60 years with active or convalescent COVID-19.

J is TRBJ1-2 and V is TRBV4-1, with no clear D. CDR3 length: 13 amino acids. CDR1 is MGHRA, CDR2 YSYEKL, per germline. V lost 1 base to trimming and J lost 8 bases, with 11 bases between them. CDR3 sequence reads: CASSQGSSGGYTF. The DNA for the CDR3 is TGCGCCAGCAGCCAAGGTTCTTCCGGGGGCTACACCTTC.

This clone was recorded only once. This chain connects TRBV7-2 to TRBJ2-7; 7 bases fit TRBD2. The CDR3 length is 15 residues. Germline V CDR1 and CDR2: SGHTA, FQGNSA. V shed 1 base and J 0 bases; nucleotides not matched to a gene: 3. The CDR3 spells CASSLVGGSSYEQYF. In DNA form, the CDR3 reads TGTGCCAGCAGCTTAGTGGGCGGGAGCTCCTACGAGCAGTACTTC. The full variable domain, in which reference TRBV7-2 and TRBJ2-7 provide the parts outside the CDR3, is GAGVSQSPSNKVTEKGKDVELRCDPISGHTALYWYRQSLGQGLEFLIYFQGNSAPDKSGLPSDRFSAERTGGSVSTLTIQRTQQEDSAVYLCASSLVGGSSYEQYFGPGTRLTVT.